This paragraph covers one TCR beta chain sequence. This sample is part of a study of cytomegalovirus exposure and HLA in healthy donors. 13 Jbeta primers and 60 Vbeta primers were used for the PCR. Method: immunoSEQ multiplex PCR; TCRdb's copy keeps in-frame clones and lacks some. Among over 95,000 clones listed, about 79% were seen once. The material sequenced was PBMCs. This sequence originates from a human donor in good health.

CDR3 coding DNA: TGCGCCAGCAGCCAAGATTTGAGCGTCATCCAGAACACTGAAGCTTTCTTT. The encoded protein is CASSQDLSVIQNTEAFF. The chain is built from TRBV4-1 and TRBJ1-1; D not resolved. With 0 bases removed from V and 1 base from J, the gap between germline ends came to 15 bases. CDR3 length equals 17 residues. From germline, CDR1 is MGHRA and CDR2 YSYEKL.